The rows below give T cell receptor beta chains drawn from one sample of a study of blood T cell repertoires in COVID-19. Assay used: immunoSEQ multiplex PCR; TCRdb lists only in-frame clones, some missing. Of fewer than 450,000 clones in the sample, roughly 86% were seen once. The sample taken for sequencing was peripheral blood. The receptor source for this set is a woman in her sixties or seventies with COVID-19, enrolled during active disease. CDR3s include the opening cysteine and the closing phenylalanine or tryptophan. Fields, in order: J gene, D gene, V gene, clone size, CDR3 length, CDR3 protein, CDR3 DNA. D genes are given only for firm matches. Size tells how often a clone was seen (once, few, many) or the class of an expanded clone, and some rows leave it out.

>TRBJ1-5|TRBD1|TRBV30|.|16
CAWSRTGSGSNQPQHF
TGTGCCTGGAGCCGGACAGGGAGTGGAAGCAATCAGCCCCAGCATTTT
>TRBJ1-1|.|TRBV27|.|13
CASSSMTDTEAFF
TGTGCCAGCAGTTCCATGACAGACACTGAAGCTTTCTTT
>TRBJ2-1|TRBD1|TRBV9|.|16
CASSVEPGQGSYEQFF
TGTGCCAGCAGCGTAGAACCGGGACAGGGATCTTATGAGCAGTTCTTC
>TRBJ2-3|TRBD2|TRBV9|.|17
CASSVGGTSLSTDTQYF
TGTGCCAGCAGCGTAGGCGGGACTAGCCTAAGCACAGATACGCAGTATTTT
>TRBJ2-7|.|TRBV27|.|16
CASSLAAVAPHYEQYF
TGTGCCAGCAGTTTAGCGGCGGTGGCCCCCCACTACGAGCAGTACTTC
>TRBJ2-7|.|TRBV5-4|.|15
CASSRDRPTSYEQYF
TGTGCCAGCAGCCGAGACAGGCCTACCTCCTACGAGCAGTACTTC
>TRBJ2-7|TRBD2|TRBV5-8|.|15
CASSLVGGEGYEQYF
TGTGCCAGCAGCTTGGTCGGAGGGGAGGGCTACGAGCAGTACTTC
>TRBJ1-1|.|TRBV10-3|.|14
CAISPSGENTEAFF
TGTGCCATCAGCCCCTCTGGAGAGAACACTGAAGCTTTCTTT
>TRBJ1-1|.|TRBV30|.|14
CAWIRRTENTEAFF
TGTGCCTGGATAAGAAGGACAGAGAACACTGAAGCTTTCTTT
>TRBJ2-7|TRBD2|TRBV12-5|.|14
CASGLSGGSYEQYF
TGTGCTAGTGGTTTGTCGGGAGGTTCCTACGAGCAGTACTTC
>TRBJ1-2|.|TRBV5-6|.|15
CASSLSTGLIYGYTF
TGTGCCAGCAGCTTAAGCACAGGGTTGATCTATGGCTACACCTTC
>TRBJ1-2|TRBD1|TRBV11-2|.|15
CASSPSAAGGYGYTF
TGTGCCAGCAGCCCCTCGGCCGCAGGGGGGTATGGCTACACCTTC
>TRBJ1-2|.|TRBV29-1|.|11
CSVGGGYGYTF
TGCAGCGTTGGGGGGGGCTATGGCTACACCTTC
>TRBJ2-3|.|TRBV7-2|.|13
CASSPEGIHPRLF
TGTGCCAGCAGCCCCGAGGGAATCCACCCCAGGCTTTTT
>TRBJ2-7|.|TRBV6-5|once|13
CASRTGGTGEQYF
TGTGCCAGCAGGACAGGAGGAACTGGTGAGCAGTACTTC
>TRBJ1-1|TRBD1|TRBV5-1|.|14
CASSDGQANTEAFF
TGCGCCAGCAGCGACGGACAGGCGAACACTGAAGCTTTCTTT
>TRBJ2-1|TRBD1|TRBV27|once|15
CASTFPGTGWNEQFF
TGTGCCAGCACTTTTCCCGGGACAGGGTGGAATGAGCAGTTCTTC
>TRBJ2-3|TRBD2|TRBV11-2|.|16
CASSFIGGGGGDTQYF
TGTGCCAGCAGCTTTATAGGAGGCGGGGGAGGAGATACGCAGTATTTT
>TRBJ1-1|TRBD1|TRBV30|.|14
CAWTWGQGGTEAFF
TGTGCCTGGACCTGGGGACAGGGGGGGACTGAAGCTTTCTTT
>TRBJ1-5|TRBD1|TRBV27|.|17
CASSPYRQGEGNQPQHF
TGTGCCAGCAGTCCCTACCGACAGGGGGAGGGCAATCAGCCCCAGCATTTT
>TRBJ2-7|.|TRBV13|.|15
CASSLGGPGPYEQYF
TGTGCCAGCAGCTTAGGCGGCCCAGGCCCTTACGAGCAGTACTTC
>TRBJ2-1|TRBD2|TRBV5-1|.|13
CASSSGGGNEQFF
TGCGCCAGCAGCTCCGGGGGAGGGAATGAGCAGTTCTTC
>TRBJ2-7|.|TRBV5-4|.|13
CASSAEESGEQYF
TGTGCCAGCAGCGCCGAGGAGAGCGGCGAGCAGTACTTC
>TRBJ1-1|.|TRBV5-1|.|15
CASSIQGGRDTEAFF
TGCGCCAGCAGCATCCAGGGTGGGCGCGACACTGAAGCTTTCTTT
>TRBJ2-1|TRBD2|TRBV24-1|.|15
CATSSTSGADNEQFF
TGTGCCACCAGTTCGACTAGCGGGGCAGATAATGAGCAGTTCTTC
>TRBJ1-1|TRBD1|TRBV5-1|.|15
CASSVQGAQDTEAFF
TGCGCCAGCAGCGTACAGGGGGCGCAGGACACTGAAGCTTTCTTT
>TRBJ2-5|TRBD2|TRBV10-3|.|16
CAISDRGSGGGETQYF
TGTGCCATCAGTGATCGAGGTAGCGGGGGGGGTGAGACCCAGTACTTC
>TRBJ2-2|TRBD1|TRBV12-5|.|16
CASGTSLGTGPGELFF
TGTGCTAGTGGTACCTCCTTGGGGACAGGCCCCGGGGAGCTGTTTTTT
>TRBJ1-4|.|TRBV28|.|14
CASSRSGASEKLFF
TGTGCCAGCAGTCGATCAGGGGCGAGTGAAAAACTGTTTTTT
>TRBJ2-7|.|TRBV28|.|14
CASSPYRESHEQYF
TGTGCCAGCAGTCCATACAGGGAAAGTCACGAGCAGTACTTC
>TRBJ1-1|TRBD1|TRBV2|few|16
CASSEALLDRESEAFF
TGTGCCAGCAGTGAAGCGCTTCTGGACAGGGAGTCTGAAGCTTTCTTT
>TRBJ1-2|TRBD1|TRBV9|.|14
CASSSRTGSYGYTF
TGTGCCAGCAGCTCACGGACAGGGAGCTATGGCTACACCTTC
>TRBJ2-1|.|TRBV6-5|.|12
CASSLDSYEQFF
TGTGCCAGCAGTTTAGACAGTTATGAGCAGTTCTTC
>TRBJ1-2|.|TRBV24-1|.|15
CATSGAQRGFEDYTF
TGTGCCACCAGTGGAGCCCAACGGGGGTTTGAGGATTACACCTTC
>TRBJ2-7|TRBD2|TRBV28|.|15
CASSFRAGGVHEQYF
TGTGCCAGCAGTTTCAGGGCGGGGGGCGTCCACGAGCAGTACTTC
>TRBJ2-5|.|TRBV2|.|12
CASRRDQETQYF
TGTGCCAGCAGGCGGGACCAAGAGACCCAGTACTTC
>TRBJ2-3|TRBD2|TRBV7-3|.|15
CASSLASGAGDTQYF
TGTGCCAGCAGCTTGGCTAGCGGGGCCGGCGATACGCAGTATTTT
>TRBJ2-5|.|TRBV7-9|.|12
CASSFGEETQYF
TGTGCCAGCAGCTTTGGGGAGGAGACCCAGTACTTC
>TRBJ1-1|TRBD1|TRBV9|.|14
CASSAGTVNTEAFF
TGTGCCAGCAGCGCCGGGACAGTGAACACTGAAGCTTTCTTT
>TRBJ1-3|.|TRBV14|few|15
CASSPGHYSGNTIYF
TGTGCCAGCAGCCCAGGACACTACTCTGGAAACACCATATATTTT
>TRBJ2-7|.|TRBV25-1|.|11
CASWGAYEQYF
TGTGCCAGCTGGGGAGCCTACGAGCAGTACTTC
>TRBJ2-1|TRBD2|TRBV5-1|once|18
CASSLGTSGGSVGNEQFF
TGCGCCAGCAGCTTGGGGACTAGCGGGGGATCGGTAGGTAATGAGCAGTTCTTC
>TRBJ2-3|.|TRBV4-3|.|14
CASSQRSSTDTQYF
TGCGCCAGCAGCCAACGGTCTAGCACAGATACGCAGTATTTT
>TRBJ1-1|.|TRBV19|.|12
CASSMAGTAAFF
TGTGCCAGTAGTATGGCGGGGACCGCAGCTTTCTTT
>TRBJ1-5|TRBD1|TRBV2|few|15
CASTGQGISNQPQHF
TGTGCCAGCACCGGACAGGGGATATCCAATCAGCCCCAGCATTTT
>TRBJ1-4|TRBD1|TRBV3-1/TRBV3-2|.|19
CASSQAYGTGKGPGEKLFF
TGTGCCAGCAGCCAAGCTTACGGGACAGGGAAGGGGCCTGGTGAAAAACTGTTTTTT
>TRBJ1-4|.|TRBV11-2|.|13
CASSLDRLEKLFF
TGTGCCAGCAGCTTAGACAGGCTTGAAAAACTGTTTTTT
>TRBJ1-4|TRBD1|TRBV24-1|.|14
CATSTGGSNEKLFF
TGTGCCACCAGCACAGGGGGCTCAAATGAAAAACTGTTTTTT
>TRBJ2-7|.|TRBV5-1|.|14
CASSSTAVAYEQYF
TGCGCCAGCAGCTCCACCGCGGTAGCCTACGAGCAGTACTTC
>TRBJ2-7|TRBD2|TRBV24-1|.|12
CATSDSAGGQYF
TGTGCCACCAGTGATTCCGCGGGGGGGCAGTACTTC
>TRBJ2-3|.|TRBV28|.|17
CASSSPYRGYGTDTQYF
TGTGCCAGCAGTTCCCCGTATCGGGGGTACGGCACAGATACGCAGTATTTT
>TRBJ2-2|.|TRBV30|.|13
CAWTFRGAGELFF
TGTGCCTGGACATTCCGAGGCGCCGGGGAGCTGTTTTTT
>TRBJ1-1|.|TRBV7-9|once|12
CASTDRITTAFF
TGTGCCAGCACAGACAGGATAACGACAGCTTTCTTT
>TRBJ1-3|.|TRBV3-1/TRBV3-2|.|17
CASSQDALSRSGNTIYF
TGTGCCAGCAGCCAAGATGCTTTGAGTCGCTCTGGAAACACCATATATTTT
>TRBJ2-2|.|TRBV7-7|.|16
CASSLGSEPNTGELFF
TGTGCCAGCAGCTTGGGGAGCGAGCCGAACACCGGGGAGCTGTTTTTT